Below are 23 T cell receptor beta chains sequenced from a single sample in a study of blood T cell repertoires in COVID-19 (dated by TCRdb to the early 2020s). The library was generated by the immunoSEQ multiplex PCR assay. As stored in TCRdb, this immuneACCESS dataset retains in-frame rearrangements with V and J assigned. A fraction of the clones does not appear; measured against another copy, unresolved V genes explain less than half of the discrepancy, and the remainder lacks a known reason. The table for this sample lists approximately 100,000 clones; approximately 92% of them were counted only once. The ten top clones hold less than 7.5% of the sample. Material for sequencing was peripheral blood. These receptors came from a man in his fifties with active COVID-19.

This chain connects TRBV5-1 to TRBJ2-1, with TRBD2 identical over 8 bases. CDR3 length: 16 residues. V was clipped by 0 bases and J by 4 bases; unmatched bases: 6. Germline CDR1 SGHRS, CDR2 YFSETQ. In nucleotides, the CDR3 is TGCGCCAGCAGCTTGGGCGGGGGGCGAGGGTACAATGAGCAGTTCTTC. This gives the protein CASSLGGGRGYNEQFF.

The chain links TRBV9 to TRBJ2-2, with a possible D match to TRBD1 (5 bases). Germline V CDR1 and CDR2: SGDLS, YYNGEE. The CDR3 runs to 14 residues. V lost 0 bases to trimming and J lost 6 bases, with 9 bases between them. The CDR3 DNA reads TGTGCCAGCAGCGTAGAGTTGGGGCCCGGGGAGCTGTTTTTT. Translated: CASSVELGPGELFF.

The V gene is TRBV30, the J gene TRBJ1-1; 9 bases line up with TRBD1. CDR3 length equals 14 residues. J lost 3 bases, V lost 2 bases, and 4 bases had no gene match. Germline values: CDR1 GTSNPN, CDR2 SVGIG (reference sequence). The CDR3 loop is CAWSRTGVHTEAFF. CDR3 in DNA: TGTGCCTGGAGTAGGACAGGGGTCCACACTGAAGCTTTCTTT.

This clone appeared a single time. This chain joins TRBV9 and TRBJ2-3, with D maybe TRBD1 (5 bases). Germline CDR1 is SGDLS and CDR2 is YYNGEE. With 1 base removed from V and 4 bases from J, the gap between germline ends came to 10 bases. There are 14 residues in the CDR3. The CDR3 coding sequence is TGTGCCAGCAGCGTAACTCAGGGTCCAGATACGCAGTATTTT. Its translation: CASSVTQGPDTQYF. Variable domain in full (rest from reference TRBV9 and TRBJ2-3): DSGVTQTPKHLITATGQRVTLRCSPRSGDLSVYWYQQSLDQGLQFLIQYYNGEERAKGNILERFSAQQFPDLHSELNLSSLELGDSALYFCASSVTQGPDTQYFGPGTRLTVL.

The sample holds one count of this clone. The rearrangement links TRBV23-1 to TRBJ1-5, with 7 bases fitting TRBD1. TRBV23-1 is labeled an ORF, and its function is uncertain. The CDR3 has 15 amino acids. Trimming removed 2 bases from V and 3 bases from J; junction bases left unmatched: 4. CDR3 nucleotides: TGCGCCAGCAGTCAAGACGGACAGGTCAATCAGCCCCAGCATTTT. Its protein product is CASSQDGQVNQPQHF.

J is TRBJ2-3 and V is TRBV7-2; 10 bases agree with TRBD1. The CDR3 totals 16 residues. Germline V gene data show CDR1 as SGHTA and CDR2 as FQGNSA. Trimming at V came to 6 bases and at J to 4 bases, leaving 10 bases not matched to a gene. CDR3 bases: TGTGCCAGCAGACCTAACTCCGGGACAGGGGCAGATACGCAGTATTTT. This codes for CASRPNSGTGADTQYF.

The CDR3 DNA sequence: TGTGCCGCGCGGGGGGCGAACACTGAAGCTTTCTTT. This codes for CAARGANTEAFF. The chain recombines TRBV18 with TRBJ1-1; maybe TRBD1 (6 bases). Deletions cut 11 bases from V and 1 base from J, with 11 bases between. The CDR3 has 12 amino acids. Germline V gene sequence: CDR1 KGHSH, CDR2 LQKENI.

V usage is TRBV18 and J usage is TRBJ1-5; D unresolved. The CDR3 has 16 residues. Germline lookup yields CDR1 KGHSH and CDR2 LQKENI. V dropped 0 bases and J dropped 9 bases, with 18 bases sitting between them. DNA of the CDR3: TGTGCCAGCTCACCACCATTGGCCGACGGGAAGGCGCCCCAGCATTTT. Residues: CASSPPLADGKAPQHF.

This sequence joins TRBV7-9 and TRBJ2-1; TRBD2 matches at 9 bases. After removal of 1 base from V and 7 bases from J, the junction contained 2 bases not matched to a gene. CDR1 and CDR2 (germline): SEHNR, FQNEAQ (reference sequence). The CDR3 consists of 14 residues. CDR3 sequence: CASSLGLAGNEQFF. In DNA form, the CDR3 reads TGTGCCAGCAGCTTAGGCCTAGCGGGAAATGAGCAGTTCTTC.

The V call is TRBV7-9, the J call TRBJ2-5; D gene unclear. Germline V lookup: CDR1 SEHNR, CDR2 FQNEAQ (reference sequence). The CDR3 consists of 15 residues. Trimming removed 0 bases at V and 2 bases at J, with 10 bases between. The CDR3 nucleotides read TGTGCCAGCAGCTTAGCCTTGCCCACTCAAGAGACCCAGTACTTC. Its translation: CASSLALPTQETQYF.

The chain employs TRBV2 and TRBJ1-1; the D gene is possibly TRBD1 (5 bases). This CDR3 has 13 amino acids. V gave up 7 bases and J gave up 6 bases, with 15 bases separating them. The germline CDR1 and CDR2 sequences are SNHLY and FYNNEI. The CDR3 nucleotides are TGTGCCAGCACTCAGGGTGGGCAAGCTGAAGCTTTCTTT. Translation gives CASTQGGQAEAFF.

The chain employs TRBV4-2 and TRBJ2-7, with TRBD1 as a possible D gene (5 bases). Trimming shortened V by 4 bases and J by 0 bases, and 13 bases separated the two germline ends. Germline V gene lookup returns CDR1 LGHNA and CDR2 YNFKEQ. The CDR3 length is 15 residues. The CDR3 region has the DNA TGTGCCAGCAGCCCCCAGGGCCTAAGCTCCTACGAGCAGTACTTC. Amino acid sequence: CASSPQGLSSYEQYF.

This clone showed up just once. The chain employs TRBV2 and TRBJ2-2; 10 positions agree with TRBD1. The CDR3 consists of 16 residues. Germline V gene lookup returns CDR1 SNHLY and CDR2 FYNNEI. V trimming: 6 bases; J trimming: 4 bases; junction bases outside the gene matches: 8. CDR3 coding DNA: TGTGCCAGCAGGAATGACAGGGGGCGGGCCACCGGGGAGCTGTTTTTT. Its protein is CASRNDRGRATGELFF.

This clone was recorded once. The rearrangement links TRBV6-5 to TRBJ2-3; TRBD2 might be the D (6 bases). V was pared by 7 bases and J by 5 bases, with 13 bases between. The CDR3 runs to 13 residues. CDR1 and CDR2 (germline): MNHEY, SVGAGI. This CDR3 reads CASTTLGGDTQYF. The CDR3, as DNA: TGTGCCAGCACCACCCTGGGAGGAGATACGCAGTATTTT.

V gene TRBV3-1 (or the pseudogene TRBV3-2) combines with J gene TRBJ2-5, with TRBD2 matching 9 bases. The germline V gene encodes CDR1 LGHDT and CDR2 YNNKEL (reference sequence). Unmatched junction bases numbered 6, after V lost 0 bases and J lost 4 bases. CDR3 length: 16 residues. The CDR3 protein is CASSQDGAGGRETQYF. For the CDR3, the DNA is TGTGCCAGCAGCCAAGATGGAGCGGGAGGACGAGAGACCCAGTACTTC.

This sequence joins TRBV7-2 and TRBJ2-1, with D hard to call. Germline assignment: CDR1 SGHTA and CDR2 FQGNSA. This CDR3 has 13 residues. Trimming cost V 0 bases and J 9 bases, with 9 bases left between them. As DNA, the CDR3 is TGTGCCAGCAGCTTAGCCTCGGGTGTTGAGCAGTTCTTC. It encodes CASSLASGVEQFF.

The J gene is TRBJ2-3, the V gene TRBV5-1; TRBD2 aligns across 15 bases. From germline, CDR1 is SGHRS and CDR2 YFSETQ. The V gene end was trimmed by 4 bases and the J gene end by 5 bases; junction bases not matched to a gene: 5. CDR3 size: 16 residues. Written as DNA, the CDR3 is TGCGCCAGCAGCCGGGGGACTAGCGGGAGGAAAGATACGCAGTATTTT. Amino acid sequence: CASSRGTSGRKDTQYF.

The chain recombines TRBV7-3 with TRBJ2-1, with D perhaps matching TRBD2 (6 bases). From germline, CDR1 is SGHTA and CDR2 FQGTGA. The CDR3 extends over 14 amino acids. V lost 0 bases and J lost 7, with 10 bases in between. CDR3 nucleotide sequence: TGTGCCAGCAGCTTAACTAGCGGAGGTAATGAGCAGTTCTTC. Protein product: CASSLTSGGNEQFF.

The chain has TRBV18 and TRBJ2-1, with a weak D call TRBD2 (6 bases). Germline CDR1 is KGHSH and CDR2 is LQKENI. Trimming removed 5 bases from V and 10 bases from J, with 21 bases in between. This CDR3 is 15 amino acids long. CDR3 DNA: TGTGCCAGCTCAGTTAGCGGAGCCAATAATTTGGAGCAGTTCTTC. It is translated as CASSVSGANNLEQFF. The full variable domain, with the rest looked up from reference TRBV18 and TRBJ2-1, is NAGVMQNPRHLVRRRGQEARLRCSPMKGHSHVYWYRQLPEEGLKFMVYLQKENIIDESGMPKERFSAEFPKEGPSILRIQQVVRGDSAAYFCASSVSGANNLEQFFGPGTRLTVL.

V and J are TRBV2 and TRBJ2-1; D possibly corresponds to TRBD2 (7 bases). The CDR3 runs to 16 residues. Germline loops: CDR1 SNHLY, CDR2 FYNNEI. V lost 4 bases, J lost 2 bases, and 15 bases lay in between. The CDR3 DNA reads as TGTGCCAGCAGTGCCAATCGGGGGGCTACCTACAATGAGCAGTTCTTC. Its translation is CASSANRGATYNEQFF.

This clone was seen only once. The chain recombines TRBV24-1 with TRBJ2-1; tentatively, D is TRBD2 (5 bases). The CDR3 is made up of 15 amino acids. Trimming cost V 2 bases and J 7 bases, with 14 bases left between them. Germline V gene sequence: CDR1 KGHDR, CDR2 SFDVKD. CDR3 sequence reads: CATSDSTVRRNEQFF. For the CDR3, the DNA is TGTGCCACCAGTGATTCCACGGTAAGGAGGAATGAGCAGTTCTTC.

The V and J genes are TRBV28 and TRBJ1-1, with D hard to call. V gave up 2 bases and J gave up 8 bases, with 9 bases separating them. Germline-derived CDR1 and CDR2 are MDHEN and SYDVKM. The CDR3 is 12 amino acids. The CDR3 bases are TGTGCCAGCAGTTTACAGGTCTCGGAAGCTTTCTTT. It translates to CASSLQVSEAFF.

The V gene is TRBV12-3 or TRBV12-4, the J gene TRBJ1-2, with no clear D. Trimming pared 7 bases from V and 4 bases from J, leaving 10 bases between. The CDR3 consists of 12 residues. CDR3 protein: CASTRGPYGYTF. The DNA of the CDR3 is TGTGCCAGCACTCGCGGGCCCTATGGCTACACCTTC.